The 17 T cell receptor beta chains below were found in one sample sequenced in a study of shared clonotypes between healthy human individuals. Only in-frame clones appear in the TCRdb table, and some are missing; sequencing was by immunoSEQ multiplex PCR. The sample includes about 680,000 clones, 55% to 85% of them seen just once. Sequenced input: memory CD4+ T cells sorted from blood. The subset was: CD45RA-negative fraction. The receptors originated from a woman in her twenties or thirties in good health.

The chain has TRBV10-3 and TRBJ2-7; D may be TRBD2 (6 bases). The CDR3 is 12 residues long. Trimming took off 6 bases at V and 3 bases at J, with 9 bases between the two ends. From germline, CDR1 is ENHRY and CDR2 SYGVKD. As DNA, the CDR3 is TGTGCCATCAGACGGGGGAGCTACGAGCAGTACTTC. Translating it yields CAIRRGSYEQYF.

About this clone: Being one base from a much bigger clone, this may be a read error. The rearrangement uses TRBV30 and TRBJ2-2; TRBD2 might be the D (6 bases). The CDR3 covers 12 residues. Germline lookup yields CDR1 GTSNPN and CDR2 SVGIG (reference sequence). The CDR3 region has the DNA TGTGCCTGGACGAGCTACACCGGGGGGCTGTTTTTT. Translating gives CAWTSYTGGLFF. The full variable domain, completed using reference TRBV30 and TRBJ2-2, is SQTIHQWPATLVQPVGSPLSLECTVEGTSNPNLYWYRQAAGRGLQLLFYSVGIGQISSEVPQNLSASRPQDRQFILSSKKLLLSDSGFYLCAWTSYTGGLFFGEGSRLTVL.

J is TRBJ1-1 and V is TRBV6-1, with a weak D call TRBD1 (5 bases). The CDR3 length is 13 residues. CDR1 is MNHNS and CDR2 is SASEGT in the germline V gene. V lost 6 bases, J lost 5 bases, and 13 bases lay in between. The CDR3 loop is CASRRDGGTEAFF. In DNA form, the CDR3 reads TGTGCCAGCAGGAGGGACGGCGGGACTGAAGCTTTCTTT.

This chain connects TRBV18 to TRBJ2-3; 8 bases agree with TRBD1. Germline values: CDR1 KGHSH, CDR2 LQKENI. The V and J ends lost 5 bases and 3 bases, in that order; junction bases with no gene match: 7. The CDR3 runs 15 residues. CDR3 sequence: CASSTGGIRTDTQYF. The CDR3 DNA follows: TGTGCCAGCTCAACAGGGGGAATCAGAACAGATACGCAGTATTTT.

This clone occurred a few times. CDR3 sequence reads: CAWRGRGDTQYF. Here the CDR3 DNA reads TGTGCCTGGAGGGGTCGGGGGGATACGCAGTATTTT. The chain couples TRBV30 to TRBJ2-3; the D gene is possibly TRBD2 (6 bases). This CDR3 has 12 amino acids. CDR1 is GTSNPN, CDR2 SVGIG, per germline (reference sequence). Trimming shortened V by 3 bases and J by 6 bases, and 10 bases separated the two germline ends.

The chain uses TRBV5-8 and TRBJ2-7; 8 bases are shared with TRBD1. V dropped 5 bases and J dropped 5; count of bases not matched to a gene: 6. The CDR3 is 13 residues long. From germline, CDR1 is SGHTS and CDR2 YDEGEE. The CDR3 is CASRRTGNDEQYF. The CDR3, as DNA: TGTGCCAGCAGGCGGACAGGGAACGACGAGCAGTACTTC.

This chain links TRBV6-6 with TRBJ1-1; D not certain. V lost 2 bases, J lost 1 base, and 11 bases lay in between. Germline values: CDR1 MNHNY, CDR2 SVGAGI (reference sequence). This CDR3 is built from 15 residues. CDR3: CASSYEGTANTEAFF. For the CDR3, the DNA is TGTGCCAGCAGTTACGAAGGAACAGCGAACACTGAAGCTTTCTTT.

The chain employs TRBV28 and TRBJ1-2; D is possibly TRBD1 (6 bases). The CDR3 sequence is 12 residues long. The germline V and J ends were trimmed by 6 bases and 4 bases, with 9 bases remaining between them. Germline-derived CDR1 and CDR2 are MDHEN and SYDVKM. CDR3 DNA: TGTGCCAGCAGCAAAGGGGGCTATGGCTACACCTTC. Protein sequence: CASSKGGYGYTF.

The rearrangement links TRBV11-2 to TRBJ2-5; D possibly corresponds to TRBD1 (5 bases). Germline assignment: CDR1 SGHAT and CDR2 FQNNGV. Trimming pared 1 base from V and 11 bases from J, leaving 14 bases between. The CDR3 contains 13 residues. DNA for the CDR3: TGTGCCAGCAGCTTAGGAGAACGGACAAGTCAGTACTTC. It specifies CASSLGERTSQYF.

V gene TRBV30 combines with J gene TRBJ2-7; D remains ambiguous. V gave up 1 base and J gave up 3 bases, with 4 bases separating them. CDR1 is GTSNPN, CDR2 SVGIG, per germline (reference sequence). This CDR3 region has 11 residues. CDR3: CAWSAGYEQYF. In DNA form, the CDR3 reads TGTGCCTGGAGTGCGGGCTACGAGCAGTACTTC.

This chain connects TRBV7-8 to TRBJ1-4; D is perhaps TRBD1 (6 bases). CDR1 is SGHVS and CDR2 is FQNEAQ in the germline V gene. This CDR3 contains 11 residues. Trimming took off 11 bases at V and 11 bases at J, with 15 bases between the two ends. The DNA of the CDR3 is TGTGCCGGAGGGGGTCGGGGGAAACTGTTTTTT. Protein sequence: CAGGGRGKLFF.

The genes are TRBV11-2 and TRBJ2-7, with 13 nucleotides matching TRBD2. With 2 bases clipped from V and 6 bases from J, the junction kept 7 bases outside the gene matches. The germline gives CDR1 SGHAT, CDR2 FQNNGV. The CDR3 sequence is 16 residues long. The CDR3 DNA is TGTGCCAGCAGCTTACGGGTACTAGCGGGAGGGGGCGAGCAGTACTTC. It translates to CASSLRVLAGGGEQYF.

V is TRBV11-3 and J is TRBJ2-5, with 8 bases matching TRBD2. With 3 bases clipped from V and 1 base from J, the junction kept 16 bases outside the gene matches. The CDR3 spans 19 residues. Germline lookup yields CDR1 SGHNT and CDR2 YENEEA. CDR3 in amino acids: CASSFGFPGTSILQETQYF. In nucleotides, the CDR3 is TGTGCCAGCAGCTTTGGTTTCCCCGGGACTAGTATACTCCAAGAGACCCAGTACTTC.

Turning to this clone: The sample holds other DNA sequences that translate to the same CDR3. This chain links TRBV6-5 with TRBJ2-7, with D perhaps given as TRBD1 or TRBD2 (5 bases each). The length of the CDR3 is 14 residues. Germline loops: CDR1 MNHEY, CDR2 SVGAGI. V lost 5 bases and J 1 base, leaving 12 bases between the germline ends. The CDR3 sequence: CASSPRDGSYEQYF. The DNA for the CDR3 is TGTGCCAGCAGTCCTCGGGACGGATCCTACGAGCAGTACTTC.

J is TRBJ2-7 and V is TRBV7-9, with 10 nucleotides matching TRBD1. Germline V gene lookup returns CDR1 SEHNR and CDR2 FQNEAQ (reference sequence). The CDR3 runs to 15 residues. Trimming cost V 4 bases and J 0 bases; bases outside gene matches: 3. DNA of the CDR3: TGTGCCAGCAGCTCCGGACAGGGGGTCTCCTACGAGCAGTACTTC. It codes for CASSSGQGVSYEQYF.

The chain combines TRBV9 with TRBJ2-1, with 7 bases fitting TRBD2. V trimming: 0 bases; J trimming: 4 bases; junction bases outside the gene matches: 4. CDR1 and CDR2 from the germline V gene are SGDLS and YYNGEE. This CDR3 is built from 15 residues. CDR3 DNA sequence: TGTGCCAGCAGCGTAGGGCTAGCGGAATACAATGAGCAGTTCTTC. Translation: CASSVGLAEYNEQFF.

This chain uses TRBV11-2 with TRBJ2-5, with a possible D match to TRBD2 (6 bases). The germline gives CDR1 SGHAT, CDR2 FQNNGV. The ends were cut back, 1 base at V and 5 bases at J, with 14 bases in the middle. The CDR3 consists of 15 residues. The CDR3 is CASSLGTGTVETQYF. CDR3 DNA: TGTGCCAGCAGCTTAGGGACCGGGACTGTTGAGACCCAGTACTTC.